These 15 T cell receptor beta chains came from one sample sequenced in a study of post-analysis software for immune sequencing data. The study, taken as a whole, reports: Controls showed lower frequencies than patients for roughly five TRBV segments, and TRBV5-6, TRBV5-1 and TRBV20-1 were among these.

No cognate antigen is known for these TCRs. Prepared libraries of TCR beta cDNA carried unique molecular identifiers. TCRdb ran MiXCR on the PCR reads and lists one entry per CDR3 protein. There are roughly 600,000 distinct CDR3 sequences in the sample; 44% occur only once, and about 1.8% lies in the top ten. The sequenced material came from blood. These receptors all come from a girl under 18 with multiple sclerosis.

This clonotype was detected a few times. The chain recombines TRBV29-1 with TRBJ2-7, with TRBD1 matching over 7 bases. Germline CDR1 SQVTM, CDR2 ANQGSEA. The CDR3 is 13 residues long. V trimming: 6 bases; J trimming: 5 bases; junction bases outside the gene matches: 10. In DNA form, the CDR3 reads TGCAGCGTAGCCAGGGGGTCGGTAGACGAGCAGTACTTC. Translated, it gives CSVARGSVDEQYF.

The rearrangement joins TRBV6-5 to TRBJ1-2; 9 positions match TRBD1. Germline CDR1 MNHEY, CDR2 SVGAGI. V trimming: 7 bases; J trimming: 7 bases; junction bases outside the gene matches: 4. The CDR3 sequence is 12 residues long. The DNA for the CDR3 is TGTGCCAGCACTAGGACAGGGGTTGGCTACACCTTC. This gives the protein CASTRTGVGYTF.

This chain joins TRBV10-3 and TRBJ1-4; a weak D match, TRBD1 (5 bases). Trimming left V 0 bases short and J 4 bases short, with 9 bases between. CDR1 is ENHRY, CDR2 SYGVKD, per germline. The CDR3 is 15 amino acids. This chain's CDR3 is CAISESPGLNEKLFF. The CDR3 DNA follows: TGTGCCATCAGTGAGTCCCCAGGGCTTAATGAAAAACTGTTTTTT.

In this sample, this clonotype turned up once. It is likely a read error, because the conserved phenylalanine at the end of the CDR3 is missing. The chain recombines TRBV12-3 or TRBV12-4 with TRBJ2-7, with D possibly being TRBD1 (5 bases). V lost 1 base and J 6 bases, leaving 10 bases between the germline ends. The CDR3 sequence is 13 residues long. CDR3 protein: CASSLGYDSEQYL. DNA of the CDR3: TGTGCCAGCAGTTTAGGTTATGACAGCGAGCAGTACTTA.

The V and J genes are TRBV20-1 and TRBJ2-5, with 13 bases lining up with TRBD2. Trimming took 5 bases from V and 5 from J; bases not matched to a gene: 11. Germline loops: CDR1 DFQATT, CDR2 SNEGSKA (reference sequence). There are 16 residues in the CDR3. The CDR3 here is CSAPTSGRTITETQYF. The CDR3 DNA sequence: TGCAGTGCTCCGACTAGCGGGAGGACCATTACGGAGACCCAGTACTTC.

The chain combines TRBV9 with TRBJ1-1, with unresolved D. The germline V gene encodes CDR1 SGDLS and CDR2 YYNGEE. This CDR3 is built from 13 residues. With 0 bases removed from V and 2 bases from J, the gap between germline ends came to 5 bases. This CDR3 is CASSVEVNTEAFF. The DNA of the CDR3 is TGTGCCAGCAGCGTAGAAGTTAACACTGAAGCTTTCTTT.

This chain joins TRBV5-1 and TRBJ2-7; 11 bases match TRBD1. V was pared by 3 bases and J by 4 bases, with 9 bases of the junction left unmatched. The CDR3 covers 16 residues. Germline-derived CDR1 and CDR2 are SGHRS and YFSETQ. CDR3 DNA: TGCGCCAGCAGCTCTGGAGCGGGACAGGGGGTGTACGAGCAGTACTTC. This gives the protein CASSSGAGQGVYEQYF.

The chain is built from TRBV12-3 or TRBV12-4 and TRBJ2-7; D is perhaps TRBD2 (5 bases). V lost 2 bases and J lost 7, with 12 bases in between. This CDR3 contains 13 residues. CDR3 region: CASSLLGNNEQYF. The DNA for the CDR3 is TGTGCCAGCAGTTTACTCGGGAACAATGAGCAGTACTTC.

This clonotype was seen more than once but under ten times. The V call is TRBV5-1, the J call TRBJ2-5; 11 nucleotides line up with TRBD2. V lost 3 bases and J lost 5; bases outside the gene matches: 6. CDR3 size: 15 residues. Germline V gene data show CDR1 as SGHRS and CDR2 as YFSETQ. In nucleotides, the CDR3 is TGCGCCAGCAGCTCGGGGACTAGCGGTGTGGAGACCCAGTACTTC. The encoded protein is CASSSGTSGVETQYF.

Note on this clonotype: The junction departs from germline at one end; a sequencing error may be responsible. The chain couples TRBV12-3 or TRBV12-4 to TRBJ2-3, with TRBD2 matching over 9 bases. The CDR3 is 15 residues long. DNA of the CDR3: TGTGGCAGCAGTTTAGCGGGAGCTAGCACAGATACGCAGTATTTT. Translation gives CGSSLAGASTDTQYF.

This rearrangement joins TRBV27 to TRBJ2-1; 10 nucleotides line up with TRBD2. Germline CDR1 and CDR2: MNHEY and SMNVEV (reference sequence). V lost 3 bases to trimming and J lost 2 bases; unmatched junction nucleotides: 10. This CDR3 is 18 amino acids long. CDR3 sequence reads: CASSLERGGLQAYNEQFF. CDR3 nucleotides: TGTGCCAGCAGTTTGGAGCGGGGGGGCTTACAAGCCTACAATGAGCAGTTCTTC.

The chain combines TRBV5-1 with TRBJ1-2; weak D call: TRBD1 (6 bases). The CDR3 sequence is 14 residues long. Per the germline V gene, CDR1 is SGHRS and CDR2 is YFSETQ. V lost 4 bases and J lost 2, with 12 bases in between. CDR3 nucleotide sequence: TGCGCCAGCAGCCCAGGACAGACAAACTATGGCTACACCTTC. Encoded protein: CASSPGQTNYGYTF. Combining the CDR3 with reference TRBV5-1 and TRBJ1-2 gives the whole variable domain KAGVTQTPRYLIKTRGQQVTLSCSPISGHRSVSWYQQTPGQGLQFLFEYFSETQRNKGNFPGRFSGRQFSNSRSEMNVSTLELGDSALYLCASSPGQTNYGYTFGSGTRLTVV.

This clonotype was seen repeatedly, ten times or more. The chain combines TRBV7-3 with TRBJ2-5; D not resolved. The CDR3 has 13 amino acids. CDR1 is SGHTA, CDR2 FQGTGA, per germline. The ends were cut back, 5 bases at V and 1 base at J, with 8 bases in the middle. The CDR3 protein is CASSRNGQETQYF. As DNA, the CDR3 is TGTGCCAGCAGCCGAAACGGCCAAGAGACCCAGTACTTC.

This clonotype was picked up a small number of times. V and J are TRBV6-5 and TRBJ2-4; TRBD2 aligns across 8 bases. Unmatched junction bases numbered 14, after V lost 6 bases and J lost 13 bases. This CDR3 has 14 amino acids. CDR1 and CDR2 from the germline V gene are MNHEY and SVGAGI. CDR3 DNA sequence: TGTGCCAGCAGCCACGAAGCGGGAGCAAGAGAGCAGTACTTC. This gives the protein CASSHEAGAREQYF.

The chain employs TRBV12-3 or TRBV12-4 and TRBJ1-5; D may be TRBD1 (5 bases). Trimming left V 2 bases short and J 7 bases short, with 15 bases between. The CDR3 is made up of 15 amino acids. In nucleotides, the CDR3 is TGTGCCAGCAGTTTAACAGGACTGAGGGAGCAGCCCCAGCATTTT. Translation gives CASSLTGLREQPQHF.